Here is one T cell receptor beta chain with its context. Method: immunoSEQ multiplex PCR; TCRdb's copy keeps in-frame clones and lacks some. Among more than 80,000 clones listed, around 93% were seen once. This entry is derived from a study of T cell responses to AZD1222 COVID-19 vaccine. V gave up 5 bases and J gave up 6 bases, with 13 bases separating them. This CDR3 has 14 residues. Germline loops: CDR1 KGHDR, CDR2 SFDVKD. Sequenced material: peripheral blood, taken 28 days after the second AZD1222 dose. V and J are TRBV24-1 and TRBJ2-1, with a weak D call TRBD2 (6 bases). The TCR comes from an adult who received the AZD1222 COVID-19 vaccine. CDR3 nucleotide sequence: TGTGCCACCAGTGGCGGAGGGCCCCTCAATGAGCAGTTCTTC. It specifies CATSGGGPLNEQFF.